This T cell receptor (beta chain) was documented in a study of blood T cell repertoires in COVID-19. Study as a whole: Both acute and convalescent COVID-19 samples were obtained from the United States, Italy and Spain. The analysed material was cDNA or gDNA that came from T cells, B-cell-depleted T cells, or PBMCs.

The J segment lost 6 bases and the V segment lost 6 bases, leaving 1 base of the junction unmatched. This CDR3 comprises 11 residues. CDR1 and CDR2 (germline): MNHEY, SVGAGI. Original processing methods: Nucleated cell number was recorded as an estimate derived from reference gene primer amplification. This table comes from immunoSEQ multiplex PCR, and its TCRdb copy is limited to in-frame clones, with some not included. That table is the source of V, J and clone size, and D and trimming were worked out from the DNA. The data show nearly 15,000 clones, roughly nine tenths seen once. The V and J genes are TRBV6-5 and TRBJ1-1; 7 positions agree with TRBD1. The clonotype was recovered from a human donor in a cohort sampled during active COVID-19. The sequenced material came from peripheral blood. The CDR3: CASRGTAEAFF. CDR3 sequence (DNA): TGTGCCAGCAGGGGGACAGCTGAAGCTTTCTTT.